Shown below are 21 T cell receptor beta chains from a single sample sequenced in a study of blood T cells in healthy people across ages. It was with a sample-barcoded 5' primer and a J-beta primer mix that a second PCR of roughly 7 to 12 cycles was run. TCRdb reprocessed the 5' RACE reads via MiXCR and lists one record per CDR3 protein. The sample lists around 900,000 distinct CDR3 sequences; around 28% were seen once. The sequenced sample was blood. These receptors came from a woman older than 75 in good health.

A remark on this clonotype: This may stem from a read error, because a much larger clone lies one nucleotide away. The V gene is TRBV7-2, the J gene TRBJ2-7; 9 bases are a match to TRBD1. CDR1 and CDR2 (germline): SGHTA, FQGNSA. This CDR3 is built from 15 residues. V lost 5 bases, J lost 3 bases, and 8 bases stayed unmatched. The CDR3 loop reads CASSEGQGLLYEQYF. The CDR3 coding sequence is TGTGCCAGCAGCGAGGGACAGGGACTACTCTACGAGCAGTACTTC.

This clonotype occurred once. This chain joins TRBV6-5 and TRBJ2-7, with D unclear. The germline V gene encodes CDR1 MNHEY and CDR2 SVGAGI. The CDR3 loop spans 16 amino acids. Trimming pared 0 bases from V and 5 bases from J, leaving 17 bases between. This chain's CDR3 is CASSYSSTGRSNEQYF. The CDR3 nucleotides are TGTGCCAGCAGTTACTCGAGCACGGGCAGGTCTAACGAGCAGTACTTC.

This clonotype was counted at least ten times. This chain connects TRBV27 to TRBJ2-4; D possibly matches TRBD1 or TRBD2 (5 bases each). The V end was cut by 6 bases, the J end by 1 base, with 16 bases between. Germline V lookup: CDR1 MNHEY, CDR2 SMNVEV (reference sequence). CDR3 length: 16 amino acids. CDR3 residues: CASRRPGPFAKNIQYF. CDR3 coding DNA: TGTGCCAGCAGAAGACCGGGACCTTTTGCCAAAAACATTCAGTACTTC.

This clonotype has just a few counts. This sequence joins TRBV5-1 and TRBJ2-1; D gene uncertain. The CDR3 extends over 14 amino acids. V was cut by 0 bases and J by 4 bases, with 8 bases left in between. Germline CDR1 reads SGHRS; CDR2 reads YFSETQ. The DNA for the CDR3 is TGCGCCAGCAGCTTGGAGGACCTTTACAATGAGCAGTTCTTC. It encodes CASSLEDLYNEQFF.

This chain links TRBV20-1 with TRBJ1-1; 7 bases are shared with TRBD1. Trimming took 3 bases from V and 6 from J; bases not matched to a gene: 10. The CDR3 consists of 14 residues. Germline CDR1 and CDR2: DFQATT and SNEGSKA (reference sequence). The CDR3 DNA sequence: TGCAGTGCTAGGAGGGAGGGACAGAAGTCTGAAGCTTTCTTT. This translates into CSARREGQKSEAFF.

This clonotype was found many times. This sequence joins TRBV6-2 or TRBV6-3 and TRBJ1-1; a possible D gene is TRBD1 (5 bases). Germline V gene lookup returns CDR1 MNHEY and CDR2 SVGEGT. V was clipped by 2 bases and J by 1 base, with 8 bases between them. The CDR3 contains 14 residues. CDR3 amino acids: CASSYGTENTEAFF. The CDR3 DNA reads TGTGCCAGCAGTTACGGGACTGAGAACACTGAAGCTTTCTTT.

This clonotype showed up just a few times. V is TRBV20-1 and J is TRBJ1-1; maybe TRBD1 (6 bases). The germline V and J ends were trimmed by 2 bases and 1 base, with 11 bases remaining between them. Germline-derived CDR1 and CDR2 are DFQATT and SNEGSKA (reference sequence). The CDR3 is 14 amino acids. DNA of the CDR3: TGCAGTGCTAGAACCGGGACACCGAACACTGAAGCTTTCTTT. Its protein product is CSARTGTPNTEAFF.

The V and J genes are TRBV12-3 or TRBV12-4 and TRBJ2-3; 9 positions agree with TRBD1. This CDR3 has 18 residues. Losses at the gene ends were 2 bases for V and 4 bases for J; bases not matched to a gene: 13. CDR3 nucleotide sequence: TGTGCCAGCAGTTTAAGTGGGGACAGGGAAGGGGGTGCAGATACGCAGTATTTT. Protein: CASSLSGDREGGADTQYF.

This clonotype came up a few times. V gene TRBV15 combines with J gene TRBJ2-7; D perhaps matches TRBD1 (6 bases). This CDR3 is 16 amino acids long. V shed 0 bases and J shed 5 bases, with 17 bases lying between them. Germline V gene lookup returns CDR1 LNHNV and CDR2 YYDKDF (reference sequence). CDR3 DNA: TGTGCCACCAGCAGAGAGTTTGGGACACGTGCCGACGAGCAGTACTTC. This translates into CATSREFGTRADEQYF. The full variable domain, completed using reference TRBV15 and TRBJ2-7, is DAMVIQNPRYQVTQFGKPVTLSCSQTLNHNVMYWYQQKSSQAPKLLFHYYDKDFNNEADTPDNFQSRRPNTSFCFLDIRSPGLGDTAMYLCATSREFGTRADEQYFGPGTRLTVT.

The chain is built from TRBV24-1 and TRBJ2-2; 7 positions agree with TRBD1. Trimming took 7 bases from V and 0 from J; bases not matched to a gene: 7. The CDR3 runs 16 residues. Germline loops: CDR1 KGHDR, CDR2 SFDVKD. The CDR3 protein is CATSYSGTANTGELFF. Here the CDR3 DNA reads TGTGCCACCAGCTACTCGGGGACAGCGAACACCGGGGAGCTGTTTTTT.

As concerns this clonotype: One junction end does not reproduce the germline sequence, and a read error may be involved. The rearrangement joins TRBV20-1 to TRBJ1-2, with D uncertain. The germline CDR1 and CDR2 sequences are DFQATT and SNEGSKA (reference sequence). The CDR3 loop spans 13 amino acids. The CDR3 coding sequence is TGCAGTGCTAGCGGGCAGGTGCCCTATGGCTGCACCTTC. Protein product: CSASGQVPYGCTF.

This clonotype was observed a few times. The chain combines TRBV7-2 with TRBJ1-1; 7 positions match TRBD1. J gave up 4 bases and V 4 bases, and 9 bases lay outside the gene matches. Germline values: CDR1 SGHTA, CDR2 FQGNSA. This CDR3 is built from 15 residues. The CDR3 region has the DNA TGTGCCAGCAGCTCGAGGACAGGTATGGGCACTGAAGCTTTCTTT. Amino acids: CASSSRTGMGTEAFF.

This clonotype turned up a few times. The rearrangement joins TRBV9 to TRBJ2-6; D gene ambiguous. The V end lost 3 bases, the J end lost 0 bases, and 7 bases lay between the germline ends. Germline CDR1 reads SGDLS; CDR2 reads YYNGEE. CDR3 length: 15 residues. The CDR3, as DNA: TGTGCCAGCAGCGCCGCGGCCTCTGGGGCCAACGTCCTGACTTTC. This gives the protein CASSAAASGANVLTF. Full variable domain (outside the CDR3, taken from reference TRBV9 and TRBJ2-6): DSGVTQTPKHLITATGQRVTLRCSPRSGDLSVYWYQQSLDQGLQFLIQYYNGEERAKGNILERFSAQQFPDLHSELNLSSLELGDSALYFCASSAAASGANVLTFGAGSRLTVL.

This chain uses TRBV6-2 or TRBV6-3 with TRBJ2-3, with D hard to call. Germline V gene data show CDR1 as MNHEY and CDR2 as SVGEGT. V was shortened by 6 bases and J by 0 bases, with 13 bases between the two germline ends. This CDR3 spans 15 amino acids. DNA of the CDR3: TGTGCCAGCAGGTACGCAGCCCTTAGCACAGATACGCAGTATTTT. It codes for CASRYAALSTDTQYF.

This clonotype was detected ten times or more. The chain uses TRBV6-1 and TRBJ2-1; the D gene is possibly TRBD1 (6 bases). The V gene lost 3 bases and the J gene lost 3 bases, with 21 bases spanning the gap. Germline V lookup: CDR1 MNHNS, CDR2 SASEGT. The CDR3 has 18 residues. The chain's CDR3 is CASSDPETGVKIYNEQFF. The DNA for the CDR3 is TGTGCCAGCAGTGATCCCGAGACAGGAGTCAAAATCTACAATGAGCAGTTCTTC.

This clonotype was seen at least ten times. The chain is built from TRBV20-1 and TRBJ2-7; D is undetermined. CDR1 and CDR2 from the germline V gene are DFQATT and SNEGSKA (reference sequence). CDR3 length equals 10 residues. The CDR3 sequence: CSPKLDEQYF. The CDR3 coding sequence is TGCAGCCCCAAATTGGACGAGCAGTACTTC.

This clonotype was counted many times. CDR3 DNA: TGCAGTGCAAGCCAGGGGGGTGTTGAAAAACTGTTTTTT. Translated: CSASQGGVEKLFF. V gene TRBV20-1 combines with J gene TRBJ1-4, with 7 bases identical to TRBD1. Germline assignment: CDR1 DFQATT and CDR2 SNEGSKA (reference sequence). The CDR3 has 13 amino acids. Germline trimming cut 6 bases from V and 7 bases from J; bases unmatched to any gene: 8.

The chain couples TRBV7-9 to TRBJ2-5; D uncertain. With the DNA end fitting TRBJ2-7 better, the J assignment may be wrong. The CDR3 consists of 14 residues. Germline-derived CDR1 and CDR2 are SEHNR and FQNEAQ (reference sequence). CDR3 sequence reads: CASSLAIGDYEQYF. Written as DNA, the CDR3 is TGTGCCAGCAGCTTAGCAATAGGAGACTACGAGCAGTACTTC.

This clonotype was seen at least ten times. The chain combines TRBV6-2 or TRBV6-3 with TRBJ2-7; tentatively, D is TRBD1 (6 bases). The germline gives CDR1 MNHEY, CDR2 SVGEGT. This CDR3 contains 14 residues. V gave up 5 bases and J gave up 4 bases, with 15 bases separating them. The CDR3 DNA sequence: TGTGCCAGCAGTCACTGGGGCAGGGGTTACGAGCAGTACTTC. Translation gives CASSHWGRGYEQYF.

This clonotype was counted at least ten times. This chain links TRBV20-1 with TRBJ1-6, with D possibly TRBD1 on 5 matching bases. The CDR3 covers 16 residues. From germline, CDR1 is DFQATT and CDR2 SNEGSKA (reference sequence). Trimming removed 0 bases from V and 4 bases from J, with 13 bases in between. In nucleotides, the CDR3 is TGCAGTGCTAGAGAAGAGAGGGGTTTGTATAATTCACCCCTCCACTTT. This translates into CSAREERGLYNSPLHF.

This clonotype was recorded at least ten times. The V and J genes are TRBV12-3 or TRBV12-4 and TRBJ2-7; D is ambiguous. The CDR3 loop spans 13 amino acids. Trimming stripped 3 bases from V and 3 bases from J, with 9 bases between. In DNA form, the CDR3 reads TGTGCCAGCAGTTTTAACAGCCACTACGAGCAGTACTTC. As protein: CASSFNSHYEQYF.